The entry that follows covers one T cell receptor (beta chain) sequence. The sample belongs to a study of blood T cells in healthy people across ages. Through a sample-barcoded 5' primer and a J-beta primer mix, a second PCR was run for about 7 to 12 cycles. Each CDR3 protein is one row after TCRdb ran MiXCR on the 5' RACE reads. This sample carries about 930,000 distinct CDR3 sequences, almost 30% of them seen once, and the ten largest clones take roughly 10%. J was trimmed by 3 bases and V by 7 bases; bases with no gene match: 5. The germline V gene encodes CDR1 MDHEN and CDR2 SYDVKM. This CDR3 has 14 amino acids. The sample was also reused in another study, on T cells of mothers and their children. That paper adds: The second PCR's M1S primer added sample barcodes and 2-4 random nucleotides.

This TCR was recovered from a woman in her 40s in good health. Sequencing input: blood. The V call is TRBV28, the J call TRBJ2-7; 11 bases align to TRBD2. The CDR3 protein is CASKLAGDLYEQYF. CDR3 nucleotide sequence: TGTGCCAGCAAACTAGCGGGAGACCTCTACGAGCAGTACTTC.